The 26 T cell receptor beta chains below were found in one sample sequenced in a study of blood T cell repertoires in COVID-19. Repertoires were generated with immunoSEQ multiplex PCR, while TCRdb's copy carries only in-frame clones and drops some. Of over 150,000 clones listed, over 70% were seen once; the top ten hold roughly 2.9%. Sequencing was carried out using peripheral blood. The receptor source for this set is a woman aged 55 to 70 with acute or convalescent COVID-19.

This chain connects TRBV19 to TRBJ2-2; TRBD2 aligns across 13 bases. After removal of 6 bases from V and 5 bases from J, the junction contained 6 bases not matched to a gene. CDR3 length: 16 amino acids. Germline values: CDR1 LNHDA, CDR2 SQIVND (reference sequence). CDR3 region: CASRLAGGPQTGELFF. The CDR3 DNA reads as TGTGCCAGTAGACTAGCGGGGGGGCCACAAACCGGGGAGCTGTTTTTT.

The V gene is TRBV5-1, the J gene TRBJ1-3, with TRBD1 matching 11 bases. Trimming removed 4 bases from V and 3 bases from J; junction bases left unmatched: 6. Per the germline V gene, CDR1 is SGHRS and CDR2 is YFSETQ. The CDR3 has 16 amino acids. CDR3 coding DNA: TGCGCCAGCAGCGGTCGGACAGGGGGCCGTGGAAACACCATATATTTT. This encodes CASSGRTGGRGNTIYF.

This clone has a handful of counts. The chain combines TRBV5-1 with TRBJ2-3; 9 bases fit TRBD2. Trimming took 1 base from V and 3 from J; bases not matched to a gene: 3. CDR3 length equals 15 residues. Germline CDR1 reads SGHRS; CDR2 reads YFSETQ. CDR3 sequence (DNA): TGCGCCAGCAGCTTGCTAGCGGGGTCGACAGATACGCAGTATTTT. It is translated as CASSLLAGSTDTQYF.

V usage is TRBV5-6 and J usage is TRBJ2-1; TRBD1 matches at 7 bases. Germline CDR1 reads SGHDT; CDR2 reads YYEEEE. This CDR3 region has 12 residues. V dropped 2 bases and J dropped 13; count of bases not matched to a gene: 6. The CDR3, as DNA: TGTGCCAGCAGCTTCGGACAGGATCTACAGTTCTTC. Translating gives CASSFGQDLQFF.

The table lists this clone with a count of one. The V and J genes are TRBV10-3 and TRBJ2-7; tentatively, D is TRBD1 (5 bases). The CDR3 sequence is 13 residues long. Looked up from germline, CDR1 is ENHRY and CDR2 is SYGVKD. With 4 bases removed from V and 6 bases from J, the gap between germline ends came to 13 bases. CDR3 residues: CAISGAGFSEQYF. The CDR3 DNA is TGTGCCATCAGTGGGGCAGGGTTCTCCGAGCAGTACTTC.

CDR3 protein: CASSKDRGSYNEQFF. Here the CDR3 DNA reads TGTGCCAGCAGCAAAGACAGGGGATCCTACAATGAGCAGTTCTTC. The chain couples TRBV7-9 to TRBJ2-1, with TRBD1 matching 8 bases. V trimming: 5 bases; J trimming: 1 base; junction bases outside the gene matches: 4. The length of the CDR3 is 15 residues. Germline CDR1 reads SEHNR; CDR2 reads FQNEAQ (reference sequence). Together with reference TRBV7-9 and TRBJ2-1, the CDR3 gives the full variable domain: DTGVSQNPRHKITKRGQNVTFRCDPISEHNRLYWYRQTLGQGPEFLTYFQNEAQLEKSRLLSDRFSAERPKGSFSTLEIQRTEQGDSAMYLCASSKDRGSYNEQFFGPGTRLTVL.

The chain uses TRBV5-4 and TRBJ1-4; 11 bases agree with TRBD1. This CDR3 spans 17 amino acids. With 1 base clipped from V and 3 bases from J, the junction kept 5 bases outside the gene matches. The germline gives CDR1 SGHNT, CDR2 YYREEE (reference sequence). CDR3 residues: CASSLWGQGVANEKLFF. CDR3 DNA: TGTGCCAGCAGCTTGTGGGGACAGGGGGTGGCTAATGAAAAACTGTTTTTT.

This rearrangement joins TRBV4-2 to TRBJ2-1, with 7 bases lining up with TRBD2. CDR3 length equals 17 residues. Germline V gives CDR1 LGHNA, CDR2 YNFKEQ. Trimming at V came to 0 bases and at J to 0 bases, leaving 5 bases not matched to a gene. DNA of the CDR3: TGTGCCAGCAGCCAAGAAGCCGGGGGGAGCTCCTACAATGAGCAGTTCTTC. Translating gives CASSQEAGGSSYNEQFF.

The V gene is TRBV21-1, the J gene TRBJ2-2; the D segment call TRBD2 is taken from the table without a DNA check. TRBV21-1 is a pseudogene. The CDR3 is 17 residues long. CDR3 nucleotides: TGTGCCAGCAGCAGGCCAGGGACTAGCGGGGTGGCCGGGGAGCTGTTTTTT. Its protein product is CASSRPGTSGVAGELFF.

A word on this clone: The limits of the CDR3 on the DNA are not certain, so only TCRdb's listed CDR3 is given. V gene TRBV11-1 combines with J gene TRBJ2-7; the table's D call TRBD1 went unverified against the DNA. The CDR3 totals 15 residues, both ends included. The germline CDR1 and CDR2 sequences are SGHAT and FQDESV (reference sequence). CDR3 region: CASSFTSVTVYEQYF.

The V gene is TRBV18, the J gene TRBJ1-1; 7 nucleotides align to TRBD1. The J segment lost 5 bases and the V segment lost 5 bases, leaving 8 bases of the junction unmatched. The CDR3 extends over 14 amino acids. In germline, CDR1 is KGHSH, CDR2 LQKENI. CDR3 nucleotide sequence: TGTGCCAGCTCAGGAGCAGGGGGAGAGACTGAAGCTTTCTTT. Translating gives CASSGAGGETEAFF.

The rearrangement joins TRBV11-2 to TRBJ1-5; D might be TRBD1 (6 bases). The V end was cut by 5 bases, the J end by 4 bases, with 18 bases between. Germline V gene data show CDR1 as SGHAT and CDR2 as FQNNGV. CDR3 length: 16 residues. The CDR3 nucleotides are TGTGCCAGCAGCCCACCCGGGGGGCAGGGGAATCAGCCCCAGCATTTT. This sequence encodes CASSPPGGQGNQPQHF.

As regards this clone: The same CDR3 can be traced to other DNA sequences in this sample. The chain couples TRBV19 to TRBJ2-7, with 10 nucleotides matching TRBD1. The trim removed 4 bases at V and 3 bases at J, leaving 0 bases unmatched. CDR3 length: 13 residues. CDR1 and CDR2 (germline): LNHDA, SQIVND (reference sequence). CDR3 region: CASSRTGGYEQYF. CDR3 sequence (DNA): TGTGCCAGTAGTAGGACAGGGGGCTACGAGCAGTACTTC. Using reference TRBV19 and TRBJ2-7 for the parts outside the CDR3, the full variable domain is DGGITQSPKYLFRKEGQNVTLSCEQNLNHDAMYWYRQDPGQGLRLIYYSQIVNDFQKGDIAEGYSVSREKKESFPLTVTSAQKNPTAFYLCASSRTGGYEQYFGPGTRLTVT.

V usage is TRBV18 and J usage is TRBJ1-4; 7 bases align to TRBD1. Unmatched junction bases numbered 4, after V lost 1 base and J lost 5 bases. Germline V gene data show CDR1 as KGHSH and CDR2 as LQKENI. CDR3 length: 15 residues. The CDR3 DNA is TGTGCCAGCTCACCACTAAGGGGGCCCAATGAAAAACTGTTTTTT. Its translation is CASSPLRGPNEKLFF.

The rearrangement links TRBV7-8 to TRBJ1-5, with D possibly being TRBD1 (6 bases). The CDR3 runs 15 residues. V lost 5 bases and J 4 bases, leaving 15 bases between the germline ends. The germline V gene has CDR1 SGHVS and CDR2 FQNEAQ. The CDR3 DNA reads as TGTGCCAGCAGCCCCGGGACACACTCTAATCAGCCCCAGCATTTT. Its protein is CASSPGTHSNQPQHF.

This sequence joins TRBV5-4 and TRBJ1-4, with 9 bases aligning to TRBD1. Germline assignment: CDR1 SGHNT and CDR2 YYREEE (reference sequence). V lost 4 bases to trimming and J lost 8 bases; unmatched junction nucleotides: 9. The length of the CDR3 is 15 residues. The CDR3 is CASSTPTGGPEKLFF. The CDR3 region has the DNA TGTGCCAGCAGCACCCCGACAGGGGGTCCAGAAAAACTGTTTTTT.

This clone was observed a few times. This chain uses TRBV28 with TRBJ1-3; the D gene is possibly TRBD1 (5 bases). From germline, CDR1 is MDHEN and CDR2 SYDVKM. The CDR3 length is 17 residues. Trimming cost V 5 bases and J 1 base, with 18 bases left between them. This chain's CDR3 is CASSRGRRGLSGNTIYF. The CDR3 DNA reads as TGTGCCAGCAGTCGAGGGAGGCGGGGCCTGTCTGGAAACACCATATATTTT.

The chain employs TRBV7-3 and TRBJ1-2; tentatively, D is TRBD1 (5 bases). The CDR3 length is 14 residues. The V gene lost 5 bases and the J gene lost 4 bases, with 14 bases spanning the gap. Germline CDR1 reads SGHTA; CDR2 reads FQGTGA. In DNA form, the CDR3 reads TGTGCCAGCAGCCCAAAAGGAGGGGCCTATGGCTACACCTTC. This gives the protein CASSPKGGAYGYTF.

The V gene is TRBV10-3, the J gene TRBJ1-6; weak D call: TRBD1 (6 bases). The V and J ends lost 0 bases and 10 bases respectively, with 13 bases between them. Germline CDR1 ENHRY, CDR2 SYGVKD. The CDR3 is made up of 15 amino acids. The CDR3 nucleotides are TGTGCCATCAGTGAGTCAGGGGGGGGCTGGTCACCCCTCCACTTT. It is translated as CAISESGGGWSPLHF.

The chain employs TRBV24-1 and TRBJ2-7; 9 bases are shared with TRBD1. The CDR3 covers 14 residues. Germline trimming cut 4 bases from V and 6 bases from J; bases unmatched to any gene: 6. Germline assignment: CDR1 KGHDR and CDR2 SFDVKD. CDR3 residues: CATSDQGQGGEQYF. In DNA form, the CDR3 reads TGTGCCACCAGTGACCAGGGACAGGGAGGCGAGCAGTACTTC.

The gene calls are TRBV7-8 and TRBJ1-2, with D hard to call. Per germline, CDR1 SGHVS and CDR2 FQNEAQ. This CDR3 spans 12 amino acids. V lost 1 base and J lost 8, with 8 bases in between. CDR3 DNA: TGTGCCAGCAGCTTAGATCGGGTCGGCTACACCTTC. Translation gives CASSLDRVGYTF.

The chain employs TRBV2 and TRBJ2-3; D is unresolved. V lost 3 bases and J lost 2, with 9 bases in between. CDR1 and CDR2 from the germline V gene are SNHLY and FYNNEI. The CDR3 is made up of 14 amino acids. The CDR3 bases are TGTGCCAGCAGTGAGACTCGATCCACAGATACGCAGTATTTT. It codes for CASSETRSTDTQYF.

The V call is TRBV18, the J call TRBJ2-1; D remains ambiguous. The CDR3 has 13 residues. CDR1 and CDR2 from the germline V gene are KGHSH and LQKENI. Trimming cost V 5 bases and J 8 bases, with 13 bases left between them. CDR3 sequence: CASSSSIGDEQFF. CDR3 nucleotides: TGTGCCAGCTCATCGAGCATAGGAGATGAGCAGTTCTTC.

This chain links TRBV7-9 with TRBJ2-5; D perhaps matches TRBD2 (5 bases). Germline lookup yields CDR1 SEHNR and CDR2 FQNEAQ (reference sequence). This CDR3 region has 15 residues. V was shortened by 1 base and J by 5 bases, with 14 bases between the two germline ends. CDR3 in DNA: TGTGCCAGCAGCTTAGGAACCGGTCCGGGGGAGACCCAGTACTTC. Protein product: CASSLGTGPGETQYF.

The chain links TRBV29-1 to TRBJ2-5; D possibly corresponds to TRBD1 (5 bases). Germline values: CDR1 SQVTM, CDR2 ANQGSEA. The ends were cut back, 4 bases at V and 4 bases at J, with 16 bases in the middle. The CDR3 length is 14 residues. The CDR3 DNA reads TGCAGCGTTGCCCCCCAGGGCCCGCGAGAGACCCAGTACTTC. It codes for CSVAPQGPRETQYF.

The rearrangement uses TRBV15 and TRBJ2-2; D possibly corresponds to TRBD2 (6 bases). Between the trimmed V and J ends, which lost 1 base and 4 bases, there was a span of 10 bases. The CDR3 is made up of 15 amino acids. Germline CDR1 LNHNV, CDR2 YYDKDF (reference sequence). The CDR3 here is CATSRGEEGTGELFF. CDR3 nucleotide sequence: TGTGCCACCAGCAGAGGCGAGGAGGGCACCGGGGAGCTGTTTTTT.